Presented here are 21 T cell receptor beta chains from one specimen sequenced in a study of response to subunit inactivated influenza vaccine. Each CDR3 protein is one row after TCRdb ran MiXCR on the RT-PCR reads. This sample has hundreds of thousands of distinct CDR3 sequences, with 15% to 19% found just once. Material: PBMCs from blood, obtained 11 to 12 days after vaccination. The receptors come from a man aged 45-60 years who received an inactivated influenza vaccine.

This clonotype has a count of ten or more. The V gene is TRBV27, the J gene TRBJ2-1; weak D call: TRBD2 (5 bases). This CDR3 comprises 17 residues. V shed 2 bases and J shed 6 bases, with 20 bases lying between them. Germline V lookup: CDR1 MNHEY, CDR2 SMNVEV (reference sequence). In DNA, the CDR3 is TGTGCCAGCAGTTTACGAACCCCGGGAAATAGGCCCAATGAGCAGTTCTTC. This encodes CASSLRTPGNRPNEQFF.

This sequence joins TRBV4-1 and TRBJ1-2; D is perhaps TRBD1 (5 bases). The CDR3 extends over 16 amino acids. Trimming pared 3 bases from V and 8 bases from J, leaving 22 bases between. The germline gives CDR1 MGHRA, CDR2 YSYEKL. In DNA, the CDR3 is TGCGCCAGCAGCCAGGGTTCTTGGCAGGGAATGTGGGGCTACACCTTC. It yields the protein CASSQGSWQGMWGYTF.

The CDR3 loop is CASSFFDSPAKNIQYF. The CDR3 DNA sequence: TGTGCCAGCAGCTTTTTCGACAGCCCAGCCAAAAACATTCAGTACTTC. The chain couples TRBV7-9 to TRBJ2-4, with a tentative D call TRBD1 (5 bases). V lost 3 bases and J lost 0, with 12 bases in between. Germline V lookup: CDR1 SEHNR, CDR2 FQNEAQ (reference sequence). This CDR3 has 16 residues.

This chain links TRBV7-9 with TRBJ2-5; possible D gene TRBD1, 6 bases. Germline V lookup: CDR1 SEHNR, CDR2 FQNEAQ (reference sequence). CDR3 length: 13 residues. The V and J ends lost 8 bases and 3 bases respectively, with 13 bases between them. The CDR3 reads CASGTGYKETQYF. The CDR3 DNA sequence: TGTGCCAGCGGAACAGGGTACAAAGAGACCCAGTACTTC.

This clonotype showed up just a few times. This rearrangement joins TRBV24-1 to TRBJ2-7, with D uncertain. The CDR3 sequence is 13 residues long. Germline lookup yields CDR1 KGHDR and CDR2 SFDVKD. With 9 bases removed from V and 0 bases from J, the gap between germline ends came to 11 bases. The CDR3 is CATPARISYEQYF. CDR3 nucleotides: TGTGCCACCCCAGCTAGAATCTCCTACGAGCAGTACTTC.

J is TRBJ1-1 and V is TRBV5-1; D perhaps matches TRBD1 (5 bases). In germline, CDR1 is SGHRS, CDR2 YFSETQ. Trimming shortened V by 4 bases and J by 3 bases, and 10 bases separated the two germline ends. This CDR3 is built from 13 residues. This CDR3 reads CASSHTGYTEAFF. For the CDR3, the DNA is TGCGCCAGCAGCCATACAGGCTACACTGAAGCTTTCTTT.

The chain links TRBV19 to TRBJ2-2; no clear D gene. The CDR3 covers 12 residues. The V end lost 9 bases, the J end lost 3 bases, and 8 bases lay between the germline ends. The germline gives CDR1 LNHDA, CDR2 SQIVND (reference sequence). CDR3 region: CASRYDTGELFF. In DNA form, the CDR3 reads TGTGCCAGCCGGTATGACACCGGGGAGCTGTTTTTT.

This clonotype was counted ten times or more. CDR3 sequence: CSAGGAANQPQHF. The DNA for the CDR3 is TGCAGTGCCGGAGGGGCTGCCAATCAGCCCCAGCATTTT. The chain combines TRBV20-1 with TRBJ1-5, with D possibly being TRBD1 (5 bases). V lost 6 bases and J 3 bases, leaving 12 bases between the germline ends. The CDR3 has 13 amino acids. Germline CDR1 and CDR2: DFQATT and SNEGSKA (reference sequence).

This clonotype was recorded many times. The chain combines TRBV6-6 with TRBJ2-7, with 8 bases identical to TRBD1. Germline CDR1 MNHNY, CDR2 SVGAGI (reference sequence). With 5 bases clipped from V and 0 bases from J, the junction kept 0 bases outside the gene matches. The length of the CDR3 is 13 residues. The CDR3 spells CASSGQGSYEQYF. For the CDR3, the DNA is TGTGCCAGCAGTGGACAGGGCTCCTACGAGCAGTACTTC.

This rearrangement joins TRBV7-9 to TRBJ1-6; D possibly corresponds to TRBD1 (6 bases). CDR3 length equals 15 residues. CDR1 is SEHNR and CDR2 is FQNEAQ in the germline V gene (reference sequence). V lost 0 bases and J lost 7, with 10 bases in between. The CDR3 coding sequence is TGTGCCAGCAGCTTAGCGAACAGGGCCAATTCACCCCTCCACTTT. It specifies CASSLANRANSPLHF.

The CDR3 DNA reads as TGCGCCAGCAGCCAACTGGACTTGATAGCGGGAGGCAATGAGCAGTTCTTC. Translating it yields CASSQLDLIAGGNEQFF. The chain combines TRBV4-1 with TRBJ2-1, with TRBD2 matching over 10 bases. V lost 2 bases to trimming and J lost 6 bases; unmatched junction nucleotides: 10. CDR1 MGHRA and CDR2 YSYEKL come from the germline V gene. The CDR3 consists of 17 residues.

This clonotype has a handful of counts. This chain joins TRBV7-2 and TRBJ2-1; TRBD1 matches 10 bases. V shed 5 bases, J shed 5 bases, and the junction held 6 bases outside the gene matches. The germline CDR1 and CDR2 sequences are SGHTA and FQGNSA. This CDR3 is built from 15 residues. CDR3 DNA: TGTGCCAGCAGCCGGACAGGGGGGTTGAACAATGAGCAGTTCTTC. This gives the protein CASSRTGGLNNEQFF.

Comments on this clonotype: Germline and junction disagree at one end, which may indicate a read error. The CDR3 nucleotides read TGTGCCAGCAGCGGGGACAGATACTACTATAGCACAGATACGCGGTATTTT. Translated, it gives CASSGDRYYYSTDTRYF. The gene calls are TRBV7-8 and TRBJ2-3, with 7 positions matching TRBD1. The germline CDR1 and CDR2 sequences are SGHVS and FQNEAQ. The CDR3 extends over 17 amino acids.

This chain joins TRBV6-1 and TRBJ2-1; 8 bases align to TRBD2. CDR3 length equals 16 residues. Per germline, CDR1 MNHNS and CDR2 SASEGT. Germline trimming cut 4 bases from V and 5 bases from J; bases unmatched to any gene: 10. For the CDR3, the DNA is TGTGCCAGCAGTGGCCCCTCCGGGGGGGTCAACAATGAGCAGTTCTTC. Protein: CASSGPSGGVNNEQFF.

This clonotype was seen more than once but under ten times. Relative to the germline gene, one junction end is altered; a read error may explain this. The V gene is TRBV7-7, the J gene TRBJ2-3, with D perhaps matching TRBD1 (6 bases). The CDR3 is 15 residues long. Germline V gives CDR1 SSHAT, CDR2 FNYEAQ (reference sequence). The CDR3 sequence: CASSRTGLGTDTQYF. DNA of the CDR3: TGTGCTAGCAGCCGAACAGGGCTCGGAACGGATACGCAGTATTTT.

In this sample, this clonotype turned up a few times. The V and J genes are TRBV3-1 and TRBJ2-2; D gene ambiguous. This CDR3 is 14 amino acids long. Germline CDR1 is LGHDT and CDR2 is YNNKEL (reference sequence). Trimming took off 0 bases at V and 6 bases at J, with 8 bases between the two ends. CDR3 loop: CASSQEVNSGELFF. DNA of the CDR3: TGTGCCAGCAGCCAAGAGGTCAACTCCGGGGAGCTGTTTTTT.

This clonotype was seen at least ten times. The germline gene is not matched at one end of the junction; a read error may be the cause. CDR3 DNA: TGTGCTAGCAGCCAGGACAGACCGGGCACCGGGGAGCTGTTTTTT. Translated: CASSQDRPGTGELFF. The chain links TRBV7-7 to TRBJ2-2, with TRBD1 as a possible D gene (6 bases). This CDR3 is built from 15 residues. Germline-derived CDR1 and CDR2 are SSHAT and FNYEAQ (reference sequence).

This clonotype was observed a few times. The gene calls are TRBV3-1 and TRBJ2-1; 8 bases agree with TRBD2. Germline CDR1 and CDR2: LGHDT and YNNKEL (reference sequence). The CDR3 covers 15 residues. The junction had 10 bases not matched to a gene; V was cut back by 2 bases and J by 10 bases. The CDR3 sequence: CASSQTTGRAREQFF. The CDR3 bases are TGTGCCAGCAGCCAAACAACCGGGAGGGCCCGAGAGCAGTTCTTC.

This clonotype has only a few counts. CDR3 sequence reads: CASDQGGLGTGELFF. CDR3 in DNA: TGTGCCAGCGACCAGGGGGGGCTCGGCACCGGGGAGCTGTTTTTT. The chain has TRBV5-6 and TRBJ2-2; D may be TRBD1 or TRBD2 (7 bases each). CDR3 length: 15 amino acids. Germline V gives CDR1 SGHDT, CDR2 YYEEEE. The ends were cut back, 7 bases at V and 4 bases at J, with 17 bases in the middle.

This sequence joins TRBV6-5 and TRBJ2-3; unclear D gene. Trimming cost V 4 bases and J 6 bases, with 11 bases left between them. CDR1 is MNHEY and CDR2 is SVGAGI in the germline V gene. The CDR3 spans 13 residues. CDR3 sequence (DNA): TGTGCCAGCAGTTCTTCTACATCTGATACGCAGTATTTT. Translated, it gives CASSSSTSDTQYF.

This clonotype has more than one count but fewer than ten. The rearrangement joins TRBV14 to TRBJ1-6, with D unresolved. Germline loops: CDR1 SGHDN, CDR2 FVKESK. CDR3 length: 14 amino acids. Trimming took 4 bases from V and 9 from J, leaving 13 bases between them. The CDR3 loop reads CASSPDLLPSPLHF. In nucleotides, the CDR3 is TGTGCCAGCAGCCCTGATTTGTTACCTTCACCCCTCCACTTT.